The 7 T cell receptor beta chains reported below all come from one sample, sequenced in a study of T cell responses to AZD1222 COVID-19 vaccine. TCRdb's table, derived via immunoSEQ multiplex PCR, lists solely in-frame clones and lacks some. The sample contains around 100,000 clones, around 91% of which appear only once. The material sequenced was peripheral blood, taken on day 0 of AZD1222 vaccination. These receptors were collected from an adult in good health.

The sample holds one count of this clone. The chain is built from TRBV28 and TRBJ2-1; 9 nucleotides align to TRBD2. Germline CDR1 MDHEN, CDR2 SYDVKM. This CDR3 comprises 14 residues. J was trimmed by 9 bases and V by 6 bases; bases with no gene match: 9. CDR3 DNA sequence: TGTGCCAGCAGAAGCGGGGGGCTCGTTGGTGAGCAGTTCTTC. It yields the protein CASRSGGLVGEQFF.

This sequence joins TRBV18 and TRBJ2-7; a weak D match, TRBD1 (5 bases). The CDR3 is 16 amino acids. Per the germline V gene, CDR1 is KGHSH and CDR2 is LQKENI. V was clipped by 3 bases and J by 6 bases, with 21 bases between them. CDR3 sequence (DNA): TGTGCCAGCTCACCTATCCCGGGCAGGGTTAAAAGCGAGCAGTACTTC. It specifies CASSPIPGRVKSEQYF.

The chain recombines TRBV6-6 with TRBJ2-3; TRBD2 agrees at 7 bases. The V and J ends lost 6 bases and 1 base, in that order; junction bases with no gene match: 7. The length of the CDR3 is 15 residues. The germline CDR1 and CDR2 sequences are MNHNY and SVGAGI (reference sequence). The CDR3 nucleotides are TGTGCCAGCAGCAGGCGGGAGTCGGGCACAGATACGCAGTATTTT. This translates into CASSRRESGTDTQYF.

The chain employs TRBV5-8 and TRBJ2-4; D is ambiguous. V gave up 1 base and J gave up 6 bases, with 5 bases separating them. The CDR3 is made up of 12 amino acids. CDR1 and CDR2 from the germline V gene are SGHTS and YDEGEE. In DNA form, the CDR3 reads TGTGCCAGCAGCTTGAACTCAAACATTCAGTACTTC. Translating gives CASSLNSNIQYF.

The chain carries TRBV28 and TRBJ1-5; 11 nucleotides match TRBD1. The V gene's germline CDR1 is MDHEN and CDR2 SYDVKM. With V trimmed by 4 bases and J by 6 bases, 5 bases remained unmatched. The CDR3 loop spans 15 amino acids. CDR3 nucleotides: TGTGCCAGCAGTTGGGGGACAGGGGGTGGTCAGCCCCAGCATTTT. It translates to CASSWGTGGGQPQHF.

The gene calls are TRBV11-3 and TRBJ2-2; no definite D call. Per the germline V gene, CDR1 is SGHNT and CDR2 is YENEEA. This CDR3 region has 13 residues. V lost 1 base to trimming and J lost 4 bases, with 4 bases between them. CDR3 nucleotide sequence: TGTGCCAGCAGCTTAGTCACCACCGGGGAGCTGTTTTTT. Protein sequence: CASSLVTTGELFF. Full variable domain (missing parts from reference TRBV11-3 and TRBJ2-2): EAGVVQSPRYKIIEKKQPVAFWCNPISGHNTLYWYLQNLGQGPELLIRYENEEAVDDSQLPKDRFSAERLKGVDSTLKIQPAELGDSAVYLCASSLVTTGELFFGEGSRLTVL.

This sequence joins TRBV10-3 and TRBJ2-6, with D tentatively TRBD2 (5 bases). V lost 9 bases to trimming and J lost 0 bases, with 12 bases between them. The CDR3 spans 15 residues. CDR1 and CDR2 from the germline V gene are ENHRY and SYGVKD. DNA for the CDR3: TGTGCCATACGTGAGGGCATCTCTGGGGCCAACGTCCTGACTTTC. Amino acids: CAIREGISGANVLTF.